These 30 T cell receptor beta chains originate from one sample sequenced in a study of blood T cell repertoires in COVID-19. Profiling relied on immunoSEQ multiplex PCR, and the TCRdb table lists in-frame clones only, not all of them. The table lists some 64,000 clones, roughly 84% of them singletons. Sequencing was carried out using peripheral blood. All receptors derive from a woman over 75 with active or convalescent COVID-19.

The chain links TRBV7-8 to TRBJ1-6; tentatively, D is TRBD1 (5 bases). The germline V and J ends were trimmed by 1 base and 7 bases, with 8 bases remaining between them. Germline V gene sequence: CDR1 SGHVS, CDR2 FQNEAQ. CDR3 length equals 14 residues. This CDR3 is CASSLGTKNSPLHF. The CDR3 DNA is TGTGCCAGCAGCTTAGGGACAAAAAATTCACCCCTCCACTTT.

This sequence joins TRBV7-9 and TRBJ1-6, with D possibly being TRBD1 (5 bases). Germline V CDR1 and CDR2: SEHNR, FQNEAQ (reference sequence). Deletions cut 1 base from V and 4 bases from J, with 8 bases between. This CDR3 contains 15 residues. The CDR3 is CASSLVTVYNSPLHF. As DNA, the CDR3 is TGTGCCAGCAGCTTAGTGACAGTTTATAATTCACCCCTCCACTTT. The variable domain in full, completed from reference TRBV7-9 and TRBJ1-6, reads DTGVSQNPRHKITKRGQNVTFRCDPISEHNRLYWYRQTLGQGPEFLTYFQNEAQLEKSRLLSDRFSAERPKGSFSTLEIQRTEQGDSAMYLCASSLVTVYNSPLHFGNGTRLTVT.

This rearrangement joins TRBV5-4 to TRBJ2-1; TRBD1 matches 10 bases. Per germline, CDR1 SGHNT and CDR2 YYREEE (reference sequence). The CDR3 covers 14 residues. V was clipped by 4 bases and J by 7 bases; unmatched bases: 5. The CDR3 loop is CASSHGQGGNEQFF. CDR3 DNA: TGTGCCAGCAGCCACGGACAGGGGGGAAATGAGCAGTTCTTC.

The rearrangement joins TRBV2 to TRBJ1-6, with D possibly TRBD1 on 6 matching bases. The CDR3 is made up of 16 amino acids. Trimming removed 5 bases at V and 6 bases at J, with 17 bases between. CDR1 is SNHLY and CDR2 is FYNNEI in the germline V gene. DNA for the CDR3: TGTGCCAGCAGTCCTAGGGACACTCTGAGTAATTCACCCCTCCACTTT. As protein: CASSPRDTLSNSPLHF.

This rearrangement joins TRBV5-1 to TRBJ2-5; D not resolved. The V and J ends lost 2 bases and 5 bases respectively, with 7 bases between them. The length of the CDR3 is 12 residues. The germline gives CDR1 SGHRS, CDR2 YFSETQ. CDR3 region: CASSFLRETQYF. CDR3 DNA: TGCGCCAGCAGCTTTCTTCGGGAGACCCAGTACTTC.

The V gene is TRBV5-1, the J gene TRBJ2-2; a possible D gene is TRBD1 (5 bases). V was shortened by 3 bases and J by 4 bases, with 10 bases between the two germline ends. The CDR3 sequence is 14 residues long. Germline V gene lookup returns CDR1 SGHRS and CDR2 YFSETQ. The CDR3 here is CASSWGLTTGELFF. As DNA, the CDR3 is TGCGCCAGCAGCTGGGGCTTAACCACCGGGGAGCTGTTTTTT.

The V call is TRBV12-5, the J call TRBJ2-2, with D possibly being TRBD2 (6 bases). CDR1 and CDR2 from the germline V gene are LGHNT and FRNRAP. V was clipped by 0 bases and J by 3 bases, with 11 bases between them. The CDR3 consists of 16 residues. CDR3 bases: TGTGCTAGTGGTTTGGTTTTAGGCGGGGACACCGGGGAGCTGTTTTTT. As protein: CASGLVLGGDTGELFF.

The CDR3 region has the DNA TGTGCCAGTAGTGCTGATAGGGGGGGGAATCAGCCCCAGCATTTT. Protein sequence: CASSADRGGNQPQHF. The chain recombines TRBV19 with TRBJ1-5; D perhaps matches TRBD1 (6 bases). The V end was cut by 5 bases, the J end by 4 bases, with 15 bases between. In germline, CDR1 is LNHDA, CDR2 SQIVND (reference sequence). The CDR3 sequence is 15 residues long.

CDR3 sequence: CPPRRQPQHF. In DNA, the CDR3 is TGTCCCCCGAGGAGGCAGCCCCAGCATTTT. The chain combines TRBV6-5 with TRBJ1-5; D unresolved. Germline V lookup: CDR1 MNHEY, CDR2 SVGAGI. The CDR3 contains 10 residues.

The chain combines TRBV2 with TRBJ1-5, with no clear D. V was clipped by 7 bases and J by 2 bases, with 12 bases between them. The CDR3 consists of 14 residues. The germline gives CDR1 SNHLY, CDR2 FYNNEI. CDR3 protein: CASTREGGNQPQHF. In DNA form, the CDR3 reads TGTGCCAGCACGAGGGAAGGCGGCAATCAGCCCCAGCATTTT.

In its sample, this clone was seen many times. The chain joins TRBV19 to TRBJ1-6; D remains ambiguous. CDR1 and CDR2 from the germline V gene are LNHDA and SQIVND (reference sequence). The V gene lost 5 bases and the J gene lost 0 bases, with 14 bases spanning the gap. CDR3 size: 17 residues. CDR3 residues: CASSLTDSSSYNSPLHF. The CDR3 region has the DNA TGTGCCAGTAGTTTAACAGATTCGAGCTCCTATAATTCACCCCTCCACTTT.

This clone was counted a few times. CDR3 bases: TGTGCCAGCAGCTTGAGGGACAGGGGTTACGAGCAGTACTTC. It is translated as CASSLRDRGYEQYF. J is TRBJ2-7 and V is TRBV5-6; the match to TRBD1 covers 10 bases. V shed 1 base, J shed 4 bases, and the junction held 2 bases outside the gene matches. Germline V gene data show CDR1 as SGHDT and CDR2 as YYEEEE. The CDR3 extends over 14 amino acids.

This clone was found a few times. The DNA of the CDR3 is TGTGCCGCAGGGAGGGCTGCTAACTATGGCTACACCTTC. Translating gives CAAGRAANYGYTF. V and J are TRBV19 and TRBJ1-2; TRBD1 might be the D (5 bases). The CDR3 spans 13 residues. Trimming took 11 bases from V and 0 from J, leaving 13 bases between them. Germline CDR1 reads LNHDA; CDR2 reads SQIVND (reference sequence).

V and J are TRBV7-9 and TRBJ1-4; TRBD1 aligns across 7 bases. Germline V lookup: CDR1 SEHNR, CDR2 FQNEAQ (reference sequence). With 3 bases clipped from V and 0 bases from J, the junction kept 1 base outside the gene matches. The CDR3 extends over 15 amino acids. For the CDR3, the DNA is TGTGCCAGCAGCTTCGGACAGGCAACTAATGAAAAACTGTTTTTT. Amino acid sequence: CASSFGQATNEKLFF.

The chain employs TRBV5-5 and TRBJ1-6; tentative D call: TRBD1 (5 bases). Germline assignment: CDR1 SGHKS and CDR2 YYEKEE (reference sequence). The CDR3 consists of 14 residues. V lost 2 bases, J lost 10 bases, and 13 bases lay in between. The CDR3, as DNA: TGTGCCAGCAGCTTCGGGCAGGGAGGCTCACCCCTCCACTTT. Its translation is CASSFGQGGSPLHF. Filled out from reference TRBV5-5 and TRBJ1-6, the complete variable domain reads DAGVTQSPTHLIKTRGQQVTLRCSPISGHKSVSWYQQVLGQGPQFIFQYYEKEERGRGNFPDRFSARQFPNYSSELNVNALLLGDSALYLCASSFGQGGSPLHFGNGTRLTVT.

DNA of the CDR3: TGTGCCAGCACCACGGGACTCCCCTATGGCTACACCTTC. Its protein product is CASTTGLPYGYTF. The V call is TRBV2, the J call TRBJ1-2, with TRBD1 as a possible D gene (5 bases). Germline V gene sequence: CDR1 SNHLY, CDR2 FYNNEI. Trimming took 7 bases from V and 4 from J, leaving 13 bases between them. The CDR3 runs 13 residues.

This clone has just a few counts. The chain has TRBV2 and TRBJ1-1; 12 positions agree with TRBD1. CDR1 and CDR2 from the germline V gene are SNHLY and FYNNEI. The J segment lost 5 bases and the V segment lost 6 bases, leaving 7 bases of the junction unmatched. The CDR3 extends over 15 amino acids. The CDR3: CASRVGQGALTEAFF. In DNA form, the CDR3 reads TGTGCCAGCAGAGTGGGACAGGGGGCATTAACTGAAGCTTTCTTT.

V and J are TRBV30 and TRBJ1-4; the D gene is possibly TRBD1 (6 bases). Germline V lookup: CDR1 GTSNPN, CDR2 SVGIG (reference sequence). V was trimmed by 2 bases and J by 7 bases, leaving 17 bases between them. The CDR3 totals 15 residues. The CDR3 DNA reads as TGTGCCTGGAGTCGATCAGGGGTGGTTGGTGAAAAACTGTTTTTT. Translation gives CAWSRSGVVGEKLFF.

This clone was counted a few times. The rearrangement links TRBV11-2 to TRBJ2-3; a weak D match, TRBD1 (6 bases). V was shortened by 5 bases and J by 5 bases, with 14 bases between the two germline ends. The CDR3 has 14 residues. Per the germline V gene, CDR1 is SGHAT and CDR2 is FQNNGV. CDR3 nucleotide sequence: TGTGCCAGCAGCCACAGGGACAACGAAGATACGCAGTATTTT. Translating it yields CASSHRDNEDTQYF.

This clone was observed a few times. The chain has TRBV5-1 and TRBJ2-2; the match to TRBD1 covers 8 bases. Looked up from germline, CDR1 is SGHRS and CDR2 is YFSETQ. CDR3 length: 16 amino acids. Losses at the gene ends were 4 bases for V and 0 bases for J; bases not matched to a gene: 5. As DNA, the CDR3 is TGCGCCAGCAGCGACTCAGGGGGCTCGAACACCGGGGAGCTGTTTTTT. Protein sequence: CASSDSGGSNTGELFF.

The CDR3 region is CASSLGIRDRFTGELFF. The CDR3 DNA reads as TGCGCCAGCAGCTTGGGGATCCGGGACAGATTCACCGGGGAGCTGTTTTTT. V usage is TRBV5-1 and J usage is TRBJ2-2; TRBD1 agrees at 7 bases. Germline V gene sequence: CDR1 SGHRS, CDR2 YFSETQ. The V and J ends lost 0 bases and 4 bases, in that order; junction bases with no gene match: 9. This CDR3 is 17 amino acids long.

The genes are TRBV2 and TRBJ2-1, with 8 bases aligning to TRBD1. The CDR3 is 14 residues long. Germline CDR1 is SNHLY and CDR2 is FYNNEI. V was pared by 2 bases and J by 7 bases, with 4 bases of the junction left unmatched. The CDR3 DNA is TGTGCCAGCAGTGAATTGGACAGGGTTAATGAGCAGTTCTTC. Its translation: CASSELDRVNEQFF.

The V and J genes are TRBV6-5 and TRBJ1-5; 7 bases line up with TRBD1. Germline V CDR1 and CDR2: MNHEY, SVGAGI. Trimming removed 5 bases from V and 2 bases from J; junction bases left unmatched: 6. The CDR3 extends over 15 amino acids. CDR3 sequence reads: CASSLNQGGNQPQHF. The CDR3 coding sequence is TGTGCCAGCAGTCTCAACCAGGGGGGCAATCAGCCCCAGCATTTT.

The rearrangement joins TRBV19 to TRBJ2-7; D may be TRBD1 (6 bases). The CDR3 sequence is 15 residues long. V lost 5 bases and J lost 0, with 14 bases in between. Germline CDR1 is LNHDA and CDR2 is SQIVND (reference sequence). The chain's CDR3 is CASSYSGESSYEQYF. CDR3 DNA sequence: TGTGCCAGTAGTTACTCAGGGGAGTCCTCCTACGAGCAGTACTTC.

On this clone itself: One end of the junction varies from germline; a read error may be responsible. V and J are TRBV6-6 and TRBJ2-7; TRBD1 matches 7 bases. This CDR3 is 13 amino acids long. The germline V gene has CDR1 MNHNY and CDR2 SVGAGI (reference sequence). The CDR3 DNA sequence: TGTGCCAGCAGTTACCACCCTTCGGACAGGAAAATCTTC. It is translated as CASSYHPSDRKIF.

V is TRBV19 and J is TRBJ1-2, with 7 bases aligning to TRBD1. The CDR3 is 13 amino acids. The J segment lost 4 bases and the V segment lost 7 bases, leaving 6 bases of the junction unmatched. Germline V gene sequence: CDR1 LNHDA, CDR2 SQIVND (reference sequence). CDR3 in DNA: TGTGCCAGTAATGAAGACAGGGTCTATGGCTACACCTTC. It is translated as CASNEDRVYGYTF.

The rearrangement uses TRBV19 and TRBJ1-1; 8 bases match TRBD1. V was clipped by 6 bases and J by 1 base; unmatched bases: 7. Germline V gene data show CDR1 as LNHDA and CDR2 as SQIVND (reference sequence). The CDR3 is 15 residues long. CDR3 in DNA: TGTGCCAGTAGAGGCTCGGACAGGGCGAACACTGAAGCTTTCTTT. Translation: CASRGSDRANTEAFF.

The sample holds one count of this clone. V usage is TRBV29-1 and J usage is TRBJ2-5; TRBD1 aligns across 10 bases. V shed 6 bases, J shed 5 bases, and the junction held 15 bases outside the gene matches. Germline-derived CDR1 and CDR2 are SQVTM and ANQGSEA. The CDR3 is 16 amino acids. The CDR3 sequence: CSVGGWDRGTSETQYF. In DNA, the CDR3 is TGCAGCGTCGGAGGTTGGGACAGGGGAACATCGGAGACCCAGTACTTC.

V is TRBV6-5 and J is TRBJ1-6, with D possibly TRBD1 on 6 matching bases. The CDR3 is 14 residues long. Looked up from germline, CDR1 is MNHEY and CDR2 is SVGAGI. V lost 5 bases and J 6 bases, leaving 11 bases between the germline ends. CDR3 region: CASSPRDTNSPLHF. The CDR3 DNA reads as TGTGCCAGCAGTCCCCGGGACACTAATTCACCCCTCCACTTT.

The chain joins TRBV15 to TRBJ2-3; weak D call: TRBD2 (5 bases). Per germline, CDR1 LNHNV and CDR2 YYDKDF (reference sequence). CDR3 length equals 16 residues. Trimming pared 1 base from V and 0 bases from J, leaving 11 bases between. CDR3 amino acids: CATSRGGGLSTDTQYF. CDR3 bases: TGTGCCACCAGCAGAGGAGGCGGGTTAAGCACAGATACGCAGTATTTT.